This is a list of T cell receptor beta chains from one sample in a study of cytomegalovirus exposure and HLA in healthy donors. The repertoire was sequenced with immunoSEQ multiplex PCR; TCRdb's copy has only in-frame clones and lacks some. The sample carries roughly 67,000 clones, over 70% recorded once. The sample was PBMCs. The receptors come from a man between 60 and 75 years old in good health and CMV-seropositive. Both conserved end residues are part of each CDR3. Fields, in order: CDR3 protein, CDR3 DNA, V gene, D gene, J gene, clone size, CDR3 length. D genes are given only for firm matches. The listing skips clone size in some rows; elsewhere it reads once, few, many or a size class.

CASSLARGATNEKLFF	TGTGCCAGCAGCTTAGCCCGGGGGGCAACTAATGAAAAACTGTTTTTT	TRBV11-2	NA	TRBJ1-4	few	16
CASRVQGWEQYF	TGTGCCAGCAGGGTACAGGGATGGGAGCAGTACTTC	TRBV6-5	NA	TRBJ2-7	once	12
CASSLTSGARYEQYF	TGTGCCAGCAGCTTAACCTCAGGGGCCAGGTACGAGCAGTACTTC	TRBV13	NA	TRBJ2-7	NA	15
CASSSGTGANQPQHF	TGTGCCAGCAGTTCCGGGACAGGAGCTAATCAGCCCCAGCATTTT	TRBV7-8	TRBD1	TRBJ1-5	few	15
CASSQRWQGNADTQYF	TGCGCCAGCAGCCAAAGATGGCAGGGGAACGCAGATACGCAGTATTTT	TRBV4-1	NA	TRBJ2-3	NA	16
CASSLPDSVSLSSYNEQFF	TGTGCCAGCAGCTTACCCGACTCCGTCTCCCTTAGCTCCTACAATGAGCAGTTCTTC	TRBV7-9	NA	TRBJ2-1	once	19
CASSSTGGYYEQYF	TGTGCCAGCAGCTCTACAGGGGGCTACTACGAGCAGTACTTC	TRBV7-9	TRBD1	TRBJ2-7	few	14
CASSLLAGSNQPQHF	TGTGCCAGCAGCCTTTTGGCGGGAAGCAATCAGCCCCAGCATTTT	TRBV7-8	NA	TRBJ1-5	NA	15
CASSSPGQGGSSGANVLTF	TGTGCCAGCAGCTCCCCCGGACAGGGCGGTAGCTCTGGGGCCAACGTCCTGACTTTC	TRBV5-4	TRBD1	TRBJ2-6	NA	19
CASSPGGSWINTEAFF	TGTGCCAGCAGCCCCGGGGGATCTTGGATAAACACTGAAGCTTTCTTT	TRBV6-6	NA	TRBJ1-1	NA	16
CASSPGTGGPYEQYF	TGTGCCAGCAGCCCCGGGACAGGGGGCCCATACGAGCAGTACTTC	TRBV11-2	TRBD1	TRBJ2-7	NA	15
CASSQDRGATHYGYTF	TGCGCCAGCAGCCAAGACAGGGGGGCTACGCATTATGGCTACACCTTC	TRBV4-1	TRBD1	TRBJ1-2	NA	16
CASRSGLAQETQYF	TGTGCCAGCAGATCGGGCCTAGCTCAAGAGACCCAGTACTTC	TRBV2	NA	TRBJ2-5	NA	14
CASRFGGTDNCYSTDTQYF	TGTGCCAGCAGATTCGGCGGGACAGATAACTGTTATAGCACAGATACGCAGTATTTT	TRBV21-1	NA	TRBJ2-3	NA	19
CASSLPQGVNYGYTF	TGCGCCAGCAGCTTACCACAGGGGGTGAACTATGGCTACACCTTC	TRBV5-1	TRBD1	TRBJ1-2	NA	15
CASSISRGRETQYF	TGTGCCAGCAGCATAAGCAGGGGGCGCGAGACCCAGTACTTC	TRBV11-3	TRBD1	TRBJ2-5	NA	14
CASSVGGGYEQYF	TGTGCCAGCAGCGTGGGGGGGGGCTACGAGCAGTACTTC	TRBV7-2	TRBD2	TRBJ2-7	NA	13
CASRNGQGAGNTIYF	TGCGCCAGCAGAAACGGACAGGGTGCTGGAAACACCATATATTTT	TRBV5-1	TRBD1	TRBJ1-3	NA	15